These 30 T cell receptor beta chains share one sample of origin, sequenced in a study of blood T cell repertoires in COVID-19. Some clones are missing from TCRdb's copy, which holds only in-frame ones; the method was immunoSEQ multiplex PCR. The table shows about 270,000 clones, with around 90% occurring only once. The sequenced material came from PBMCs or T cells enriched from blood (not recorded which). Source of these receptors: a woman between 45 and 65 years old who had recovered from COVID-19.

The CDR3 spells CASSQEGTGRHYGYTF. CDR3 coding DNA: TGCGCCAGCAGCCAAGAAGGGACAGGGCGTCACTATGGCTACACCTTC. This chain links TRBV4-3 with TRBJ1-2; 9 bases match TRBD1. The CDR3 spans 16 residues. Germline V gene sequence: CDR1 LGHNA, CDR2 YSLEER. The junction had 5 bases not matched to a gene; V was cut back by 0 bases and J by 3 bases.

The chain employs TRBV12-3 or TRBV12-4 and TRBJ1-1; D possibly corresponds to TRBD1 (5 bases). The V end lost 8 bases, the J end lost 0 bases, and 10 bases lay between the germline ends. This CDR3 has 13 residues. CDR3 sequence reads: CASSQGMNTEAFF. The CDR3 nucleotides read TGTGCCAGCTCTCAGGGCATGAACACTGAAGCTTTCTTT.

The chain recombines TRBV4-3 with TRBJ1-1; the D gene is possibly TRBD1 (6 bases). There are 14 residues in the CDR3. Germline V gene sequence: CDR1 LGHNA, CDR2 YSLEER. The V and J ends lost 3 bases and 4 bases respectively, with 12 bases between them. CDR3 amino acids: CASSHLQGSTEAFF. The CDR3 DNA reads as TGCGCCAGCAGCCATCTACAGGGAAGCACTGAAGCTTTCTTT.

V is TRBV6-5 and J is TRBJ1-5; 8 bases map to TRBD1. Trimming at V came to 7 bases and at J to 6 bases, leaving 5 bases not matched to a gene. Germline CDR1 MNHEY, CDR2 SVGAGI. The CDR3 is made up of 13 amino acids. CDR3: CASISDRVQPQHF. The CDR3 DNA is TGTGCCAGCATCTCGGACAGGGTTCAGCCCCAGCATTTT.

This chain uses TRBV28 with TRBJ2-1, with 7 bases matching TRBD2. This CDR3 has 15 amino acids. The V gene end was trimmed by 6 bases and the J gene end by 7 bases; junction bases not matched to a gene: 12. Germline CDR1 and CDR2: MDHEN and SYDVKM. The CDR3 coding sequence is TGTGCCAGCAGCCGCTCCTTTCTAGCGGCAAATGAGCAGTTCTTC. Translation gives CASSRSFLAANEQFF.

In DNA form, the CDR3 reads TGTGCCAGCAGCTTGGGGGGGTCCTACAATGAGCAGTTCTTC. Protein: CASSLGGSYNEQFF. The chain employs TRBV11-2 and TRBJ2-1, with 7 bases that match TRBD2. This CDR3 has 14 residues. V gave up 3 bases and J gave up 1 base; unmatched junction bases: 0. Germline CDR1 and CDR2: SGHAT and FQNNGV.

The CDR3 protein is CASSVSSGSENTEAFF. CDR3 nucleotides: TGTGCCAGCAGCGTTTCCTCGGGGTCGGAGAACACTGAAGCTTTCTTT. The chain is built from TRBV9 and TRBJ1-1, with D hard to call. Trimming removed 2 bases from V and 1 base from J, with 15 bases in between. Germline V gene data show CDR1 as SGDLS and CDR2 as YYNGEE. The CDR3 is 16 amino acids.

The CDR3 protein is CASRGQGRGGELFF. CDR3 in DNA: TGTGCCAGCAGGGGACAGGGGAGAGGCGGGGAGCTGTTTTTT. The rearrangement uses TRBV9 and TRBJ2-2; TRBD1 matches 10 bases. From germline, CDR1 is SGDLS and CDR2 YYNGEE. The trim removed 5 bases at V and 7 bases at J, leaving 5 bases unmatched. The CDR3 sequence is 14 residues long.

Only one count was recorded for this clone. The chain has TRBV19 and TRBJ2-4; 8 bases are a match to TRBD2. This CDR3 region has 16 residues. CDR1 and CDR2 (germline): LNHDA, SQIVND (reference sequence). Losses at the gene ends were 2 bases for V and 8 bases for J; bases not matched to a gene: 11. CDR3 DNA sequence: TGTGCCAGTAGTATACAACCCGGGACTAGTGGAGACATTCAGTACTTC. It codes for CASSIQPGTSGDIQYF.

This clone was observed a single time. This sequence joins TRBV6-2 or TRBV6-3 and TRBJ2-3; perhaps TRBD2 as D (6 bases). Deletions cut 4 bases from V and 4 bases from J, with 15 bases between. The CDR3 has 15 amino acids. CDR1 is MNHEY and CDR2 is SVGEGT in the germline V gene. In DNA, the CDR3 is TGTGCCAGCAGTTCCAGACTAGGTTCGGCAGATACGCAGTATTTT. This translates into CASSSRLGSADTQYF.

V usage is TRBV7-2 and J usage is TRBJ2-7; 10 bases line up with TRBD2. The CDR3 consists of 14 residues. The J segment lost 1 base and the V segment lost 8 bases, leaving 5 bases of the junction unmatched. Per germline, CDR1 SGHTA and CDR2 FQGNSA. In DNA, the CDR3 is TGTGCCAGCTCTAGCGGGAGTTCTTCCTACGAGCAGTACTTC. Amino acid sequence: CASSSGSSSYEQYF. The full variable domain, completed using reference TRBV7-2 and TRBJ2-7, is GAGVSQSPSNKVTEKGKDVELRCDPISGHTALYWYRQSLGQGLEFLIYFQGNSAPDKSGLPSDRFSAERTGGSVSTLTIQRTQQEDSAVYLCASSSGSSSYEQYFGPGTRLTVT.

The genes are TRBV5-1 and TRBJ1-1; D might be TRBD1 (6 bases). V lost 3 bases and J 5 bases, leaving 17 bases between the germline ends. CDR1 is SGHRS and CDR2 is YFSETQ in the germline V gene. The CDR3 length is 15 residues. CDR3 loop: CASSYLGGVRTEAFF. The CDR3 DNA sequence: TGCGCCAGCAGCTACCTTGGGGGCGTCCGAACTGAAGCTTTCTTT.

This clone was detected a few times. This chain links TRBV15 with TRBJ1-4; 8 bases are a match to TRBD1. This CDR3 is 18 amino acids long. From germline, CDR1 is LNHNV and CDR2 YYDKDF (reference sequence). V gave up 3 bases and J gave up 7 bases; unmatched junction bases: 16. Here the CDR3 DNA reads TGTGCCACCAGCAGGGCTGACAGGGGATGGATAGAAAGTGAAAAACTGTTTTTT. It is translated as CATSRADRGWIESEKLFF.

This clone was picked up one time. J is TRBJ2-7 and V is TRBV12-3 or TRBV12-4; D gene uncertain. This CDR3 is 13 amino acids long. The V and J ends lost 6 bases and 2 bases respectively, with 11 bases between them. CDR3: CASSRRRAYEQYF. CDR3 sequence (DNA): TGTGCCAGCAGCCGAAGACGGGCCTACGAGCAGTACTTC.

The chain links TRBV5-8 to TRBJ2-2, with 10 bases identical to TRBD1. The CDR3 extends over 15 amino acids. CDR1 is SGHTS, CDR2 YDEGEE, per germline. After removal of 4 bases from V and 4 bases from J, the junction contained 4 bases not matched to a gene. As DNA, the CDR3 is TGTGCCAGCAGCCGACAGGGGGCTCGCACCGGGGAGCTGTTTTTT. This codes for CASSRQGARTGELFF.

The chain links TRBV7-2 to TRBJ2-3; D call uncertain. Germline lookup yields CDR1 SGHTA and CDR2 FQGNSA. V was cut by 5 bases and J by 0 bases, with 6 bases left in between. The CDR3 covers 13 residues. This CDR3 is CASSAVSTDTQYF. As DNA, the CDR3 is TGTGCCAGCAGCGCGGTTAGCACAGATACGCAGTATTTT.

The CDR3 loop is CASTPGGTTYNEQFF. As DNA, the CDR3 is TGTGCCAGTACCCCCGGCGGGACGACCTACAATGAGCAGTTCTTC. V usage is TRBV19 and J usage is TRBJ2-1; D is possibly TRBD2 (6 bases). CDR1 is LNHDA, CDR2 SQIVND, per germline (reference sequence). The CDR3 is made up of 15 amino acids. V lost 7 bases, J lost 2 bases, and 15 bases lay in between.

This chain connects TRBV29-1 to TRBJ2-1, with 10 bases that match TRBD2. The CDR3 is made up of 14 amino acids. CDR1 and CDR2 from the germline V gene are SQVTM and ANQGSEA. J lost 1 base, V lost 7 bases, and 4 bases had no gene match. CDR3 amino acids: CSAEAGGSYNEQFF. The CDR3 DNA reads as TGCAGCGCGGAAGCGGGAGGGTCCTACAATGAGCAGTTCTTC.

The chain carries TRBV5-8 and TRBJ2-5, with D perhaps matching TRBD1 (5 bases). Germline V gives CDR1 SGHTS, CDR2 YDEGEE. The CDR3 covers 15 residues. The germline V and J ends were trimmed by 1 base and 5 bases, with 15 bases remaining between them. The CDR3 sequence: CASSLRGRSEETQYF. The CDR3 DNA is TGTGCCAGCAGCTTGAGGGGCCGCTCTGAGGAGACCCAGTACTTC.

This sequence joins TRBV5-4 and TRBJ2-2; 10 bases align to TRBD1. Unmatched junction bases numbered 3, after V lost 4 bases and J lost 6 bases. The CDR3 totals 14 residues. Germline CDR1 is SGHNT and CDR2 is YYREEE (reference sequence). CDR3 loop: CASSVTGGSGELFF. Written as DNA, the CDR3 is TGTGCCAGCAGCGTGACAGGGGGCTCCGGGGAGCTGTTTTTT.

CDR3 residues: CASSPRGREAKTDTQYF. The CDR3 DNA reads as TGCGCCAGCAGCCCGAGGGGGCGGGAGGCTAAAACAGATACGCAGTATTTT. The V call is TRBV5-1, the J call TRBJ2-3, with D possibly being TRBD2 (8 bases). The CDR3 is 17 residues long. Germline V gene lookup returns CDR1 SGHRS and CDR2 YFSETQ. V shed 4 bases and J shed 3 bases, with 21 bases lying between them.

The CDR3 DNA sequence: TGCGCCAGCAGTGAGAAGGTGGGGACAGGGAATTCACCCCTCCACTTT. The encoded protein is CASSEKVGTGNSPLHF. This chain uses TRBV10-1 with TRBJ1-6, with TRBD1 matching 9 bases. V dropped 2 bases and J dropped 7; count of bases not matched to a gene: 6. There are 16 residues in the CDR3. Germline assignment: CDR1 WNHNN and CDR2 SYGVQD (reference sequence).

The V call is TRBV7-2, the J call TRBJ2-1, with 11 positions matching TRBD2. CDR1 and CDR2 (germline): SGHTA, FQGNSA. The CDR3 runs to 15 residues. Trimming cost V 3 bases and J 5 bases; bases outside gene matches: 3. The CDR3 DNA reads TGTGCCAGCAGCTTGGGGACTAGCGGTAACAATGAGCAGTTCTTC. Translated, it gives CASSLGTSGNNEQFF. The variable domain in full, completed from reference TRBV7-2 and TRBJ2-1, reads GAGVSQSPSNKVTEKGKDVELRCDPISGHTALYWYRQSLGQGLEFLIYFQGNSAPDKSGLPSDRFSAERTGGSVSTLTIQRTQQEDSAVYLCASSLGTSGNNEQFFGPGTRLTVL.

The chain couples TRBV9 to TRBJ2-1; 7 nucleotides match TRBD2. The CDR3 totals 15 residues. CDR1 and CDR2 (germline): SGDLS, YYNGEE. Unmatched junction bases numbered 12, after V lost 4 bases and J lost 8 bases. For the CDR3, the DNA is TGTGCCAGCAGCCTGTTGGGACTATCCCTCGATGAGCAGTTCTTC. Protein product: CASSLLGLSLDEQFF.

DNA for the CDR3: TGTGCCAGCAGACATGGAGTCACTGAAAAACTGTTTTTT. It encodes CASRHGVTEKLFF. The rearrangement links TRBV3-1 (or the pseudogene TRBV3-2) to TRBJ1-4; D is uncertain. CDR3 size: 13 residues. Between the trimmed V and J ends, which lost 6 bases and 7 bases, there was a span of 12 bases. CDR1 LGHDT and CDR2 YNNKEL come from the germline V gene (reference sequence).

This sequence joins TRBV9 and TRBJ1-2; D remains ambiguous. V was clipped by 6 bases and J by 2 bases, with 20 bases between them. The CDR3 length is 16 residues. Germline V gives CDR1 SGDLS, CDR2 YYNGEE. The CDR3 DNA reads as TGTGCCAGCAAAGAAGGGAAGGCAGGAGGAAACTATGGCTACACCTTC. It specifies CASKEGKAGGNYGYTF.

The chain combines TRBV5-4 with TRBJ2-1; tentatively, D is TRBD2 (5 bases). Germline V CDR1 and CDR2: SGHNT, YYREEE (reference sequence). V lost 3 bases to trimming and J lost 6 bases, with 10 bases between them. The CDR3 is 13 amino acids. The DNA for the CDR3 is TGTGCCAGCAGCTGGCGGGCCGCCAATGAGCAGTTCTTC. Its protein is CASSWRAANEQFF.

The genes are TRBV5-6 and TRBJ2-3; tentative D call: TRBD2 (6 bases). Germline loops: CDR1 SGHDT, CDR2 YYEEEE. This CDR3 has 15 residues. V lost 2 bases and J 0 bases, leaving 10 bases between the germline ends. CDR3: CASSLPGTSTDTQYF. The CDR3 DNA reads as TGTGCCAGCAGCTTACCCGGGACTAGCACAGATACGCAGTATTTT.

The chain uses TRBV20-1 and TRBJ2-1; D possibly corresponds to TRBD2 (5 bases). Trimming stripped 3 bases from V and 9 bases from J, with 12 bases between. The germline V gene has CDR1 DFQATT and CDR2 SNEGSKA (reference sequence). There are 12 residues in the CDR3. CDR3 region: CSASSLGGEQFF. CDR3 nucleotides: TGCAGTGCTAGTTCACTAGGCGGTGAGCAGTTCTTC.

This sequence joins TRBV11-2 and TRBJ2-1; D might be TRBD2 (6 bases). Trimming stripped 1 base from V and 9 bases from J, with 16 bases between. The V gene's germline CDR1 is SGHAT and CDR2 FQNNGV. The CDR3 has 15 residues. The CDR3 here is CASSLAPSRAGEQFF. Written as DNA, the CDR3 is TGTGCCAGCAGCTTAGCCCCCAGTAGAGCGGGTGAGCAGTTCTTC.